Each of the 17 T cell receptor beta chains below was sequenced from the same sample in a study of regulatory T cells in long-lasting Graves disease. Time point: persistent/refractory GD, antithyroid drugs over 5 years with positive TRAb. The TCR library was made from RNA extracted from PBMCs. Libraries of TCR beta came from iRepertoire HTBI primers plus Arm-PCR of CDR3 regions. Each CDR3 protein gets one entry after TCRdb re-called the multiplex PCR reads with MiXCR. The sample contains around 460,000 distinct CDR3 sequences, about a fifth of which appear only once. Material: peripheral blood mononuclear cells (PBMCs), obtained when the disease was refractory, from a patient treated with antithyroid drugs. These receptors were collected from a female donor with Graves disease.

This clonotype has a count of ten or more. The rearrangement links TRBV20-1 to TRBJ2-5; 10 bases map to TRBD2. The CDR3 spans 13 residues. The V gene end was trimmed by 7 bases and the J gene end by 3 bases; junction bases not matched to a gene: 5. Germline V lookup: CDR1 DFQATT, CDR2 SNEGSKA (reference sequence). This CDR3 reads CSVPGTSEETQYF. DNA of the CDR3: TGCAGTGTTCCCGGGACTAGCGAAGAGACCCAGTACTTC.

This chain uses TRBV29-1 with TRBJ2-1; tentatively, D is TRBD2 (5 bases). Trimming removed 7 bases from V and 0 bases from J, with 22 bases in between. Germline V lookup: CDR1 SQVTM, CDR2 ANQGSEA. The CDR3 consists of 17 residues. The CDR3: CSAPTEAADASYNEQFF. Here the CDR3 DNA reads TGCAGCGCCCCGACGGAAGCGGCAGACGCCTCCTACAATGAGCAGTTCTTC.

Ten or more counts support this clonotype. The V gene is TRBV28, the J gene TRBJ2-2; D is ambiguous. Trimming pared 4 bases from V and 7 bases from J, leaving 10 bases between. Germline V gene lookup returns CDR1 MDHEN and CDR2 SYDVKM. This CDR3 comprises 13 residues. CDR3 sequence reads: CASSSPSFGELFF. The CDR3 region has the DNA TGTGCCAGCAGTTCCCCCTCGTTCGGGGAGCTGTTTTTT.

This clonotype was counted a few times. This chain connects TRBV19 to TRBJ2-2; D not resolved. There are 13 residues in the CDR3. Germline-derived CDR1 and CDR2 are LNHDA and SQIVND (reference sequence). V was cut by 1 base and J by 6 bases, with 6 bases left in between. The CDR3, as DNA: TGTGCCAGTAGTATAGCGGGCGCCGGGGAGCTGTTTTTT. Its protein is CASSIAGAGELFF.

This clonotype was detected ten times or more. The CDR3 nucleotides read TGTGCCAGCAGCTTGCGCAGTGGAATCTCCTACGAGCAGTACTTC. Translation: CASSLRSGISYEQYF. This chain connects TRBV7-8 to TRBJ2-7; D is ambiguous. The CDR3 extends over 15 amino acids. The V and J ends lost 3 bases and 0 bases respectively, with 12 bases between them. Germline CDR1 and CDR2: SGHVS and FQNEAQ.

This clonotype was counted ten times or more. The rearrangement uses TRBV11-2 and TRBJ2-7; 7 nucleotides align to TRBD1. V dropped 1 base and J dropped 6; count of bases not matched to a gene: 12. Germline values: CDR1 SGHAT, CDR2 FQNNGV. The CDR3 length is 16 residues. The CDR3 coding sequence is TGTGCCAGCAGCTTAGGGCCCTCGTCAGGGGGACGCGAGCAGTACTTC. Translating it yields CASSLGPSSGGREQYF.

In this sample, this clonotype turned up a few times. The chain uses TRBV18 and TRBJ1-4, with 10 bases aligning to TRBD1. The CDR3 loop spans 15 amino acids. V shed 1 base, J shed 6 bases, and the junction held 2 bases outside the gene matches. Germline V lookup: CDR1 KGHSH, CDR2 LQKENI. CDR3 nucleotides: TGTGCCAGCTCACCACGGGGGACAGGGGATGAAAAACTGTTTTTT. Encoded protein: CASSPRGTGDEKLFF.

This clonotype was detected many times. V and J are TRBV12-3 or TRBV12-4 and TRBJ1-5, with 10 bases that match TRBD1. The CDR3 runs 15 residues. Trimming took 6 bases from V and 1 from J; bases not matched to a gene: 3. The CDR3 here is CASSRDRGSNQPQHF. CDR3 sequence (DNA): TGTGCCAGCAGCCGGGACAGGGGCAGCAATCAGCCCCAGCATTTT.

In its sample, this clonotype was seen once. This chain links TRBV29-1 with TRBJ2-2; 10 nucleotides match TRBD2. The V gene end was trimmed by 6 bases and the J gene end by 7 bases; junction bases not matched to a gene: 14. This CDR3 region has 16 residues. Germline lookup yields CDR1 SQVTM and CDR2 ANQGSEA. CDR3 region: CSVGAQAGGPGGELFF. CDR3 nucleotides: TGCAGCGTGGGAGCCCAAGCGGGAGGGCCGGGCGGGGAGCTGTTTTTT.

The table lists this clonotype with a few counts. V usage is TRBV6-2 or TRBV6-3 and J usage is TRBJ2-5, with 9 nucleotides matching TRBD2. V shed 4 bases and J 4 bases; nucleotides not matched to a gene: 10. CDR1 and CDR2 (germline): MNHEY, SVGEGT. The length of the CDR3 is 16 residues. CDR3 in DNA: TGTGCCAGCAGTTCGACCCCCGGGACTAGCTTAGAGACCCAGTACTTC. Translated, it gives CASSSTPGTSLETQYF.

In this sample, this clonotype turned up many times. This chain joins TRBV7-2 and TRBJ1-2; 11 nucleotides align to TRBD1. This CDR3 has 14 amino acids. V lost 5 bases and J lost 6; bases outside the gene matches: 5. Germline assignment: CDR1 SGHTA and CDR2 FQGNSA. In nucleotides, the CDR3 is TGTGCCAGCAGCAAGGACAGGGGGCTGGATGGCTACACCTTC. Its translation is CASSKDRGLDGYTF.

Concerning this clonotype itself: A much bigger clone sits one base away, suggesting this may be a read error. The V call is TRBV7-3, the J call TRBJ1-1; D is possibly TRBD1 (6 bases). The CDR3 is 14 residues long. Germline CDR1 reads SGHTA; CDR2 reads FQGTGA. The CDR3: CAGSLNGGNTEAFF. The CDR3 DNA reads TGTGCCGGCAGCTTAAACGGGGGCAACACTGAAGCTTTCTTT. Full variable domain (missing parts from reference TRBV7-3 and TRBJ1-1): GAGVSQTPSNKVTEKGKYVELRCDPISGHTALYWYRQSLGQGPEFLIYFQGTGAADDSGLPNDRFFAVRPEGSVSTLKIQRTERGDSAVYLCAGSLNGGNTEAFFGQGTRLTVV.

This clonotype was seen repeatedly, ten times or more. The chain uses TRBV6-5 and TRBJ2-7; D might be TRBD1 or TRBD2, each matching 5 bases. This CDR3 region has 14 residues. V dropped 2 bases and J dropped 4 bases, with 12 bases sitting between them. Germline V gene sequence: CDR1 MNHEY, CDR2 SVGAGI. Here the CDR3 reads CASSYGTGRYEQYF. CDR3 DNA: TGTGCCAGCAGTTACGGCACGGGGCGGTACGAGCAGTACTTC.

This sequence joins TRBV19 and TRBJ1-5; 9 bases agree with TRBD1. The germline V gene encodes CDR1 LNHDA and CDR2 SQIVND (reference sequence). Trimming at V came to 6 bases and at J to 5 bases, leaving 5 bases not matched to a gene. The CDR3 contains 14 residues. The CDR3 nucleotides are TGTGCCAGTAGCCACGGACAGGGGTATCAGCCCCAGCATTTT. This encodes CASSHGQGYQPQHF.

As for this clonotype: This likely traces to a read error, being one base from a far larger clone. The chain uses TRBV6-5 and TRBJ2-7; the D is unclear. CDR1 is MNHEY and CDR2 is SVGAGI in the germline V gene. The length of the CDR3 is 11 residues. Trimming removed 2 bases at V and 6 bases at J, with 5 bases between. CDR3 DNA sequence: TGTGCCAGCAGTTACGATGGCGAGCAGTACTTC. This encodes CASSYDGEQYF.

There are many counts of this clonotype. V is TRBV15 and J is TRBJ1-1, with D tentatively TRBD1 (6 bases). Germline V gene sequence: CDR1 LNHNV, CDR2 YYDKDF (reference sequence). The CDR3 runs to 15 residues. Trimming stripped 4 bases from V and 8 bases from J, with 20 bases between. The CDR3 here is CATSTLTPGTTEAFF. CDR3 DNA sequence: TGTGCCACCAGCACCTTGACACCGGGGACAACAGAAGCTTTCTTT.

This clonotype was recorded at least ten times. Relative to the germline gene, one junction end is altered; a read error may explain this. V is TRBV5-1 and J is TRBJ1-6; D uncertain. Per the germline V gene, CDR1 is SGHRS and CDR2 is YFSETQ. The CDR3 sequence is 13 residues long. The CDR3: CASSLEGNSPLHF. The CDR3 DNA sequence: TGTGCCAGCAGCTTAGAAGGGAATTCACCCCTCCACTTT.